The T cell receptor (beta chain) described here comes from a study of blood T cells in healthy people across ages. Trimming removed 3 bases at V and 5 bases at J, with 11 bases between. CDR1 and CDR2 (germline): LNHDA, SQIVND (reference sequence). CDR3 length: 13 residues. This clonotype came up once. Using a J-beta primer mix together with a sample-barcoded 5' primer, a second PCR was run for 7 to 11 cycles. Each CDR3 protein gets one entry after TCRdb re-called the 5' RACE reads with MiXCR. The data contain hundreds of thousands of distinct CDR3 sequences, roughly 32% of them seen just once; the ten biggest clones take up 15%.

This receptor was identified in a woman aged 80 or over in good health. Sequencing was done on a sample of blood. The genes are TRBV19 and TRBJ2-7; TRBD2 might be the D (5 bases). CDR3 DNA: TGTGCCAGTAGTATTCCGCGGGTCAACGAGCAGTACTTC. Its translation: CASSIPRVNEQYF.